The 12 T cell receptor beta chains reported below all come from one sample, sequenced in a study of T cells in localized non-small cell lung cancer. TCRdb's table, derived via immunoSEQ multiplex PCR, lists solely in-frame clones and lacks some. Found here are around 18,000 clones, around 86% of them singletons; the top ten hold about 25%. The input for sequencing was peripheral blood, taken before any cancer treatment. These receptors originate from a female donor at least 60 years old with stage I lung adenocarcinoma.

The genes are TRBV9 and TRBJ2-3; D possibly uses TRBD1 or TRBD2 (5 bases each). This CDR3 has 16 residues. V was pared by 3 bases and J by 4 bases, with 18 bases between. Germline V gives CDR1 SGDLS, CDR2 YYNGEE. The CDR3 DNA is TGTGCCAGCAGCGGTAGGGACCTGGGGACCGCAGATACGCAGTATTTT. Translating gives CASSGRDLGTADTQYF.

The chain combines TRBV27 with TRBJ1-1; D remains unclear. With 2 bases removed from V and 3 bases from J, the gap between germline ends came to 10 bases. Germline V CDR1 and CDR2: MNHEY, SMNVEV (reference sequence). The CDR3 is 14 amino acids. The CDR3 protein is CASSLVRFDTEAFF. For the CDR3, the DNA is TGTGCCAGCAGTTTAGTAAGATTCGACACTGAAGCTTTCTTT.

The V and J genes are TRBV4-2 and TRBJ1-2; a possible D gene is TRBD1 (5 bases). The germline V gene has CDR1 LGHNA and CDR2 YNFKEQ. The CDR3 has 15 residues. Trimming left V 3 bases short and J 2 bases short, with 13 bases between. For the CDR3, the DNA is TGTGCCAGCAGCCAGGACCCCACAGGCAACTATGGCTACACCTTC. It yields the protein CASSQDPTGNYGYTF.

The CDR3 reads CASSLGVEQYF. In nucleotides, the CDR3 is TGTGCCAGCAGTTTGGGGGTCGAGCAGTACTTC. The gene calls are TRBV6-6 and TRBJ2-7; D may be TRBD1 or TRBD2 (5 bases each). Per germline, CDR1 MNHNY and CDR2 SVGAGI (reference sequence). The CDR3 runs 11 residues. V lost 4 bases and J 6 bases, leaving 7 bases between the germline ends.

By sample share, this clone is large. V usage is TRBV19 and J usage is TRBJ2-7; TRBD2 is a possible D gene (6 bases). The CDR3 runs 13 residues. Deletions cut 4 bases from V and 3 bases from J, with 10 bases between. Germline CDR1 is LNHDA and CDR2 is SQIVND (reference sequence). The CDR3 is CASSSGVNYEQYF. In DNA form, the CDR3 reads TGTGCCAGTAGTAGCGGGGTTAACTACGAGCAGTACTTC. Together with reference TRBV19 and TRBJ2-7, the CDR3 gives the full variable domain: DGGITQSPKYLFRKEGQNVTLSCEQNLNHDAMYWYRQDPGQGLRLIYYSQIVNDFQKGDIAEGYSVSREKKESFPLTVTSAQKNPTAFYLCASSSGVNYEQYFGPGTRLTVT.

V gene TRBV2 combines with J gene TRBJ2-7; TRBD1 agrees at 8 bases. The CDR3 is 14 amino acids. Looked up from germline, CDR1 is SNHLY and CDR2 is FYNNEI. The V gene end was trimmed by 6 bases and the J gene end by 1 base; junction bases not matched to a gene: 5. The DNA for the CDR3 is TGTGCCAGCAGAGGACAGGGAATATCCTACGAGCAGTACTTC. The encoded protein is CASRGQGISYEQYF.

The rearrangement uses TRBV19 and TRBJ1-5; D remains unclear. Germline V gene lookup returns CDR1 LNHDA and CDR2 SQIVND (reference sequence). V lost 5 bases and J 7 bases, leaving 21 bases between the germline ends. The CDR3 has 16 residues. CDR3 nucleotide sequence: TGTGCCAGTAGTGACGCTCGGACGGCCCTACGACAGCCCCAGCATTTT. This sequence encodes CASSDARTALRQPQHF.

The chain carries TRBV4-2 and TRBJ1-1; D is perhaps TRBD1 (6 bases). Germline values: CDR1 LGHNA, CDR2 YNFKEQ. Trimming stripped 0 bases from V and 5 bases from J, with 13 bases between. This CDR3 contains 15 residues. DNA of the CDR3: TGTGCCAGCAGCCAAGAAGCAGGGGCCGGAACTGAAGCTTTCTTT. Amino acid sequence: CASSQEAGAGTEAFF.

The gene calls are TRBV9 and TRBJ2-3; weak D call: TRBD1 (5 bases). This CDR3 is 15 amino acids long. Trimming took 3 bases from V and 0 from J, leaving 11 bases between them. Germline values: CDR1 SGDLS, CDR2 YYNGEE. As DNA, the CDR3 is TGTGCCAGCAGCGATACAGGCCACAGCACAGATACGCAGTATTTT. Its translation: CASSDTGHSTDTQYF.

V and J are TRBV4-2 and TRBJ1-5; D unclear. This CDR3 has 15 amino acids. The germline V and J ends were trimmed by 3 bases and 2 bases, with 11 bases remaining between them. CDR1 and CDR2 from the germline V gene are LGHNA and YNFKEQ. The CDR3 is CASSQSRVGNQPQHF. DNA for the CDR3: TGTGCCAGCAGCCAGTCGAGGGTCGGCAATCAGCCCCAGCATTTT.

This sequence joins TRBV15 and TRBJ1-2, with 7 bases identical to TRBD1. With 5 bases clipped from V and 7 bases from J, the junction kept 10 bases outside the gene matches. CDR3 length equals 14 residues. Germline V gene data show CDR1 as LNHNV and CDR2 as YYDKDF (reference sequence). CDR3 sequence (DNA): TGTGCCACCAGCCCAGCGGGGAGACAGGGTGGCTACACCTTC. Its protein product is CATSPAGRQGGYTF.

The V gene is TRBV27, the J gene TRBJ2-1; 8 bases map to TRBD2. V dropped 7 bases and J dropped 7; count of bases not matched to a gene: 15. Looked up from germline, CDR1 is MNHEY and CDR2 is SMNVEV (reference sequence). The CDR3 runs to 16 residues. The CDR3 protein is CASIPLGGGPYNEQFF. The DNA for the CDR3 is TGTGCCAGCATCCCTCTGGGCGGGGGGCCGTATAATGAGCAGTTCTTC.